One and the same sample provided the 17 T cell receptor beta chains below, sequenced in a study of blood T cell repertoires in COVID-19. Assay used: immunoSEQ multiplex PCR; TCRdb lists only in-frame clones, some missing. The sample gives around 150,000 clones, 75% to 90% of which show up once; approximately 3% is in the top ten. Sequencing was done on a sample of peripheral blood. These receptors were collected from a woman aged 60-70 years with active COVID-19.

The V and J genes are TRBV9 and TRBJ2-2, with 13 bases fitting TRBD2. Germline-derived CDR1 and CDR2 are SGDLS and YYNGEE. V lost 2 bases, J lost 6 bases, and 4 bases stayed unmatched. CDR3 length: 16 residues. The CDR3 sequence is CASSVQGLAGPGELFF. In DNA, the CDR3 is TGTGCCAGCAGCGTCCAGGGACTAGCGGGACCCGGGGAGCTGTTTTTT.

The chain carries TRBV4-1 and TRBJ2-7; TRBD1 aligns across 7 bases. Germline values: CDR1 MGHRA, CDR2 YSYEKL. This CDR3 is 20 amino acids long. Trimming removed 1 base from V and 0 bases from J; junction bases left unmatched: 18. CDR3 coding DNA: TGCGCCAGCAGCCAAGTTTTTTTGGGTACAGGGGCGAAAAGCTCCTACGAGCAGTACTTC. As protein: CASSQVFLGTGAKSSYEQYF.

The chain recombines TRBV4-1 with TRBJ2-7, with 8 bases matching TRBD1. Germline V gene sequence: CDR1 MGHRA, CDR2 YSYEKL. The CDR3 runs to 15 residues. J was trimmed by 2 bases and V by 1 base; bases with no gene match: 4. CDR3 loop: CASSQAQGAPYEQYF. CDR3 nucleotides: TGCGCCAGCAGCCAAGCCCAGGGGGCACCCTACGAGCAGTACTTC.

The chain links TRBV30 to TRBJ1-6; no definite D call. The CDR3 is 14 amino acids. V gave up 4 bases and J gave up 6 bases, with 13 bases separating them. Per the germline V gene, CDR1 is GTSNPN and CDR2 is SVGIG (reference sequence). CDR3 protein: CAWTPTIGNSPLHF. CDR3 sequence (DNA): TGTGCCTGGACTCCTACTATTGGTAATTCACCCCTCCACTTT.

The chain carries TRBV5-1 and TRBJ2-6, with unresolved D. CDR1 SGHRS and CDR2 YFSETQ come from the germline V gene. The CDR3 is 13 residues long. V gave up 1 base and J gave up 6 bases, with 5 bases separating them. CDR3 amino acids: CASSLTEANVLTF. The DNA for the CDR3 is TGCGCCAGCAGCTTGACTGAGGCCAACGTCCTGACTTTC.

The V call is TRBV11-2, the J call TRBJ2-7, with TRBD2 matching 8 bases. CDR3 size: 14 residues. Losses at the gene ends were 6 bases for V and 3 bases for J; bases not matched to a gene: 7. The germline V gene encodes CDR1 SGHAT and CDR2 FQNNGV. The CDR3 nucleotides read TGTGCCAGCAGTCAGGGACTAGTACTCTACGAGCAGTACTTC. It translates to CASSQGLVLYEQYF.

This chain links TRBV15 with TRBJ1-1; 12 bases line up with TRBD1. Looked up from germline, CDR1 is LNHNV and CDR2 is YYDKDF (reference sequence). The CDR3 extends over 14 amino acids. Trimming at V came to 5 bases and at J to 7 bases, leaving 5 bases not matched to a gene. CDR3 sequence (DNA): TGTGCCACCAGCGGGGACAGGGGGCTTGGTGAAGCTTTCTTT. Protein product: CATSGDRGLGEAFF.

The rearrangement uses TRBV19 and TRBJ1-5, with TRBD1 identical over 8 bases. Germline CDR1 LNHDA, CDR2 SQIVND (reference sequence). The V segment lost 4 bases and the J segment 9 bases; nucleotides outside the gene matches: 14. The CDR3 has 16 amino acids. CDR3 coding DNA: TGTGCCAGTAGTAGGGGACAGGCTGGGCATACCAGGCCCCAGCATTTT. Protein sequence: CASSRGQAGHTRPQHF.

The chain carries TRBV5-4 and TRBJ1-2, with TRBD1 identical over 8 bases. Germline CDR1 reads SGHNT; CDR2 reads YYREEE (reference sequence). The CDR3 runs 14 residues. V lost 5 bases and J lost 4; bases outside the gene matches: 7. CDR3 bases: TGTGCCAGCAGGAGGGCGGGGACAGGCTATGGCTACACCTTC. Translating it yields CASRRAGTGYGYTF.

The chain combines TRBV28 with TRBJ2-7; TRBD1 matches 10 bases. Germline loops: CDR1 MDHEN, CDR2 SYDVKM. With 5 bases clipped from V and 3 bases from J, the junction kept 10 bases outside the gene matches. This CDR3 region has 16 residues. CDR3 residues: CASSQISGQGLYEQYF. In DNA, the CDR3 is TGTGCCAGCAGTCAGATTTCGGGACAGGGGCTCTACGAGCAGTACTTC.

The rearrangement uses TRBV27 and TRBJ2-3; 7 nucleotides align to TRBD2. The germline V gene encodes CDR1 MNHEY and CDR2 SMNVEV (reference sequence). J was trimmed by 6 bases and V by 4 bases; bases with no gene match: 25. This CDR3 contains 20 residues. The CDR3, as DNA: TGTGCCAGCAGTTATCGTTTTGGGACGCAACTAGCGAGTCCTGTCGATACGCAGTATTTT. Encoded protein: CASSYRFGTQLASPVDTQYF.

This rearrangement joins TRBV28 to TRBJ1-6, with 8 bases fitting TRBD1. The CDR3 spans 15 residues. V shed 6 bases, J shed 9 bases, and the junction held 10 bases outside the gene matches. Germline V CDR1 and CDR2: MDHEN, SYDVKM. The CDR3 nucleotides are TGTGCCAGCAGAGAACAGGGGGTAGGAGGTTCACCCCTCCACTTT. Translation: CASREQGVGGSPLHF.

This chain joins TRBV7-2 and TRBJ2-1; D perhaps matches TRBD2 (6 bases). The germline V gene encodes CDR1 SGHTA and CDR2 FQGNSA. V was shortened by 7 bases and J by 9 bases, with 19 bases between the two germline ends. The CDR3 runs to 14 residues. CDR3 sequence (DNA): TGTGCCAGCAACCCGACTAGATCCAATGGTGAGCAGTTCTTC. Its protein is CASNPTRSNGEQFF.

The chain is built from TRBV28 and TRBJ1-3; perhaps TRBD1 as D (5 bases). This CDR3 has 12 amino acids. The germline gives CDR1 MDHEN, CDR2 SYDVKM. V shed 2 bases and J shed 11 bases, with 10 bases lying between them. CDR3 bases: TGTGCCAGCAGTTTAGTGGGAGGGGCCATATATTTT. This gives the protein CASSLVGGAIYF.

This clone was detected only a few times. This sequence joins TRBV29-1 and TRBJ1-2; a possible D gene is TRBD1 (5 bases). The CDR3 loop spans 14 amino acids. Trimming took off 6 bases at V and 1 base at J, with 15 bases between the two ends. Germline-derived CDR1 and CDR2 are SQVTM and ANQGSEA. The CDR3 region is CSVLRAGHNYGYTF. As DNA, the CDR3 is TGCAGCGTCCTAAGGGCAGGGCATAACTATGGCTACACCTTC.

The chain uses TRBV2 and TRBJ1-2; D is ambiguous. V lost 6 bases to trimming and J lost 4 bases, with 9 bases between them. Germline CDR1 reads SNHLY; CDR2 reads FYNNEI. There are 12 residues in the CDR3. The DNA of the CDR3 is TGTGCCAGCAGCCGGGGAAGCTATGGCTACACCTTC. This encodes CASSRGSYGYTF. The full variable domain, rest sourced from reference TRBV2 and TRBJ1-2, is EPEVTQTPSHQVTQMGQEVILRCVPISNHLYFYWYRQILGQKVEFLVSFYNNEISEKSEIFDDQFSVERPDGSNFTLKIRSTKLEDSAMYFCASSRGSYGYTFGSGTRLTVV.

The V and J genes are TRBV28 and TRBJ2-5, with 8 bases identical to TRBD1. The CDR3 runs 15 residues. Germline V gene sequence: CDR1 MDHEN, CDR2 SYDVKM. Trimming took 1 base from V and 3 from J; bases not matched to a gene: 4. The CDR3 region is CASSLLQGGKETQYF. Written as DNA, the CDR3 is TGTGCCAGCAGTTTATTACAGGGGGGAAAAGAGACCCAGTACTTC.